This T cell receptor beta chain came from a study of CD8 T cells in ankylosing spondylitis. This CDR3 region has 19 residues. Looked up from germline, CDR1 is SGDLS and CDR2 is YYNGEE. V was cut by 0 bases and J by 0 bases, with 16 bases left in between. MiXCR was run by TCRdb on the 5' RACE reads, yielding one entry per CDR3 protein. The table shows some 150,000 distinct CDR3 sequences, with under 45% occurring only once. The sample taken for sequencing was synovial fluid, either unsorted or a sorted T cell fraction (not recorded which). The sequence derives from a male donor with ankylosing spondylitis. The V and J genes are TRBV9 and TRBJ2-6; TRBD1 might be the D (6 bases). The CDR3 loop reads CASSVAGDTPSSGANVLTF. The CDR3 DNA follows: TGTGCCAGCAGCGTAGCTGGGGACACCCCTAGCTCTGGGGCCAACGTCCTGACTTTC.